The 21 T cell receptor beta chains listed next were all sequenced from one sample in a study of Tregs in tolerant kidney transplant recipients. Using immunoSEQ multiplex PCR, the repertoire was profiled, and TCRdb retains in-frame clones only, with some absent. The sample table includes about 48,000 clones. The material was CD4+ T cells from blood, obtained before the transplant. These TCRs come from a human donor who received a combined kidney and bone marrow transplant.

Regarding this clone: Other DNA sequences in this specimen translate into the identical CDR3. The chain's CDR3 is CASSPRTGEETQYF. CDR3 DNA (partial): TGTGCCAGCTCACCTCGGACAGGGGAAGAGACC. The chain uses TRBV18 and TRBJ2-5; 9 bases agree with TRBD1. Coverage ceases 3 residues before the CDR3 finishes, and the germline J gene fills in the end. With 3 bases clipped from V and 3 bases from J, the junction kept 2 bases outside the gene matches. CDR1 is KGHSH and CDR2 is LQKENI in the germline V gene. The CDR3 has 14 amino acids.

With regard to this clone: The sequenced fragment ends 3 residues before the CDR3 boundary, so the rest is inferred from the germline J gene. V usage is TRBV20-1 and J usage is TRBJ2-1; weak D call: TRBD2 (6 bases). CDR1 and CDR2 from the germline V gene are DFQATT and SNEGSKA (reference sequence). The V end lost 0 bases, the J end lost 8 bases, and 17 bases lay between the germline ends. CDR3 length equals 15 residues. The part of the CDR3 DNA that was read is TGCAGTGCTAGAGATTCCGCGACTAGTCACTATGAG. Amino acid sequence: CSARDSATSHYE. The whole CDR3 is CSARDSATSHYEQFF.

Comment on this clone: The CDR3 end is not reached by the read, which stops 3 residues before it; the germline J gene fills it in. V gene TRBV5-1 combines with J gene TRBJ2-7, with D perhaps matching TRBD2 (5 bases). CDR1 is SGHRS, CDR2 YFSETQ, per germline. The CDR3 is 14 residues long. V was shortened by 4 bases and J by 0 bases, with 11 bases between the two germline ends. Partial CDR3 DNA: TGCGCCAGCAGCACCTCTAGCTTCTCCTACGAG. This encodes CASSTSSFSYE. The entire CDR3 sequence reads CASSTSSFSYEQYF.

Concerning this clone itself: Coverage ceases 3 residues before the CDR3 finishes, and the germline J gene fills in the end. This chain links TRBV11-2 with TRBJ1-4; TRBD1 matches at 8 bases. In germline, CDR1 is SGHAT, CDR2 FQNNGV. The CDR3 is 14 residues long. Unmatched junction bases numbered 6, after V lost 5 bases and J lost 7 bases. The CDR3 bases that were read are TGTGCCAGCAGCCCCACAGGGGGTGCTGAAAAA. Translated, it gives CASSPTGGAEK. The whole CDR3 sequence reads CASSPTGGAEKLFF.

As concerns this clone: Sequencing ends 3 residues short of the CDR3 end; the germline J gene provides the rest. This chain uses TRBV7-6 with TRBJ2-7; 9 bases match TRBD1. Germline V gives CDR1 SGHVS, CDR2 FNYEAQ. The CDR3 extends over 14 amino acids. J lost 2 bases, V lost 4 bases, and 3 bases had no gene match. CDR3 residues: CASSSGQGTYEQYF. The CDR3 DNA, read in part, is TGTGCCAGCAGCTCCGGACAGGGGACCTACGAG.

With regard to this clone: Read sequence stops 3 residues before the CDR3 end, and the germline J gene provides the missing end. The gene calls are TRBV20-1 and TRBJ2-7; D might be TRBD2 (6 bases). Germline V gene lookup returns CDR1 DFQATT and CDR2 SNEGSKA (reference sequence). Trimming shortened V by 4 bases and J by 5 bases, and 18 bases separated the two germline ends. This CDR3 region has 14 residues. The CDR3 is CSATPLRDINEQYF. The part of the CDR3 DNA that was read is TGCAGTGCTACCCCCTTGCGGGATATCAACGAG.

As concerns this clone: The read terminates 3 residues before the CDR3 end, so the remaining end is supplied by the germline J gene. The chain has TRBV7-2 and TRBJ1-2; 7 nucleotides match TRBD1. The CDR3 is made up of 13 amino acids. The V segment lost 3 bases and the J segment 7 bases; nucleotides outside the gene matches: 5. Germline V gives CDR1 SGHTA, CDR2 FQGNSA. The sequenced CDR3 bases are TGTGCCAGCAGCTTTGACAGGGCCTCTGGC. Protein sequence: CASSFDRASG. The complete CDR3 protein is CASSFDRASGYTF.

Of note for this clone: The read is 3 residues too short to cover the CDR3 end, so that end is filled in from the germline J gene. The chain combines TRBV18 with TRBJ1-5; perhaps TRBD1 as D (6 bases). This CDR3 spans 13 amino acids. The ends were cut back, 5 bases at V and 6 bases at J, with 11 bases in the middle. Germline CDR1 and CDR2: KGHSH and LQKENI. The CDR3: CASSVLQGQPQHF. The DNA read from the CDR3 is TGTGCCAGCTCAGTACTACAGGGTCAGCCC. The entire variable domain, with the rest obtained from reference TRBV18 and TRBJ1-5, is as follows: NAGVMQNPRHLVRRRGQEARLRCSPMKGHSHVYWYRQLPEEGLKFMVYLQKENIIDESGMPKERFSAEFPKEGPSILRIQQVVRGDSAAYFCASSVLQGQPQHFGDGTRLSIL.

CDR3 loop: CAISASGRAAPGELFF. The CDR3 bases that were read are TGTGCCATCTCGGCTAGCGGGAGGGCCGCCCCCGGGGAG. The rearrangement joins TRBV10-3 to TRBJ2-2; 12 nucleotides agree with TRBD2. Coverage ceases 3 residues before the CDR3 finishes, and the germline J gene fills in the end. Losses at the gene ends were 8 bases for V and 6 bases for J; bases not matched to a gene: 10. The CDR3 consists of 16 residues. Germline V CDR1 and CDR2: ENHRY, SYGVKD.

Turning to this clone: The read stops 3 residues short of the end of the CDR3; the missing end is completed from the germline J gene. This rearrangement joins TRBV2 to TRBJ2-7; a weak D match, TRBD1 (5 bases). The V end was cut by 2 bases, the J end by 0 bases, with 8 bases between. The CDR3 is 14 amino acids. Germline lookup yields CDR1 SNHLY and CDR2 FYNNEI. Incomplete CDR3 DNA: TGTGCCAGCAGTGAACAGGACACCTCCTACGAG. It codes for CASSEQDTSYE. The whole CDR3 protein is CASSEQDTSYEQYF.

Points on this clone: The read ends 3 residues early relative to the CDR3; the germline J gene fills the gap. This chain links TRBV20-1 with TRBJ1-2; 11 nucleotides match TRBD1. The ends lost 5 bases at V and 3 bases at J; junction bases unmatched: 11. CDR1 is DFQATT, CDR2 SNEGSKA, per germline (reference sequence). This CDR3 is built from 16 residues. The CDR3 spells CSAPPVEGQGDYGYTF. CDR3 bases read: TGCAGTGCTCCACCGGTTGAGGGACAGGGGGACTATGGC.

On this clone itself: The read gets to within 3 residues of the CDR3 end, and the germline J gene fills in the rest. The chain links TRBV30 to TRBJ2-5; D remains ambiguous. Trimming stripped 0 bases from V and 2 bases from J, with 13 bases between. The CDR3 is 15 amino acids. Germline CDR1 is GTSNPN and CDR2 is SVGIG (reference sequence). The part of the CDR3 DNA that was read is TGTGCCTGGAGTGTAAGGCCTTCTGTTCAAGAGACC. The encoded protein is CAWSVRPSVQET. The entire CDR3 protein reads CAWSVRPSVQETQYF. Together with reference TRBV30 and TRBJ2-5, the CDR3 gives the full variable domain: SQTIHQWPATLVQPVGSPLSLECTVEGTSNPNLYWYRQAAGRGLQLLFYSVGIGQISSEVPQNLSASRPQDRQFILSSKKLLLSDSGFYLCAWSVRPSVQETQYFGPGTRLLVL.

Notes on this clone: The read stops 3 residues short of the end of the CDR3; the missing end is completed from the germline J gene. This chain joins TRBV19 and TRBJ1-5; unclear D gene. The length of the CDR3 is 14 residues. V was clipped by 8 bases and J by 2 bases, with 13 bases between them. The germline V gene encodes CDR1 LNHDA and CDR2 SQIVND (reference sequence). CDR3 protein: CASVAGKGNQPQHF. CDR3 DNA, as far as it was read: TGTGCCAGTGTCGCGGGAAAGGGCAATCAGCCC.

The part of the CDR3 DNA that was read is TGTGCCGTAGGACTACCCCCTTCGGGTGAG. Its translation is CAVGLPPSGE. Given in full, the CDR3 is CAVGLPPSGEQFF. This rearrangement joins TRBV7-7 to TRBJ2-1; possibly TRBD2 for D (6 bases). The CDR3 is cut off 3 residues early in the read; its end comes from the germline J gene. Germline CDR1 and CDR2: SSHAT and FNYEAQ (reference sequence). V lost 11 bases, J lost 9 bases, and 20 bases lay in between. The CDR3 is made up of 13 amino acids.

Of note for this clone: Sequencing ends 3 residues short of the CDR3 end; the germline J gene provides the rest. The chain joins TRBV7-2 to TRBJ1-1, with 12 bases that match TRBD1. Trimming took 4 bases from V and 4 from J; bases not matched to a gene: 1. Germline V gene sequence: CDR1 SGHTA, CDR2 FQGNSA. The CDR3 consists of 14 residues. The covered CDR3 bases are TGTGCCAGCAGCTGGGACAGGGGGCCCACTGAA. Its translation is CASSWDRGPTE. The whole CDR3 is CASSWDRGPTEAFF.

Comment on this clone: The DNA ends 3 residues before the CDR3 does, and the rest of the CDR3 is filled in from the germline J gene. V is TRBV19 and J is TRBJ2-1; 9 nucleotides agree with TRBD1. The CDR3 covers 14 residues. CDR1 LNHDA and CDR2 SQIVND come from the germline V gene (reference sequence). Trimming removed 10 bases from V and 8 bases from J; junction bases left unmatched: 12. Incomplete CDR3 DNA: TGTGCCACCACAGGGACAGGGTTGTTCGATGAG. Its protein is CATTGTGLFDE. The whole CDR3 region reads CATTGTGLFDEQFF.

As to this clone: The sequence runs out 3 residues before the end of the CDR3; the remainder is reconstructed from the germline J gene. The J gene is TRBJ2-5, the V gene TRBV20-1; 7 positions agree with TRBD2. Germline values: CDR1 DFQATT, CDR2 SNEGSKA (reference sequence). The trim removed 6 bases at V and 3 bases at J, leaving 10 bases unmatched. The CDR3 length is 14 residues. CDR3 bases read: TGCAGTGCGATCCATGGGCTAGCGGAAGAGACC. It yields the protein CSAIHGLAEET. The whole CDR3 sequence is CSAIHGLAEETQYF.

As regards this clone: The CDR3 end lies 3 residues beyond the end of the read and is filled in from the germline J gene. The V call is TRBV20-1, the J call TRBJ2-7; D uncertain. CDR1 is DFQATT and CDR2 is SNEGSKA in the germline V gene (reference sequence). The CDR3 has 12 residues. The V end lost 6 bases, the J end lost 3 bases, and 12 bases lay between the germline ends. The CDR3 DNA, read in part, is TGCAGTGCCCCCTACTCAGGCTACGAG. Its protein product is CSAPYSGYE. The CDR3 in its entirety is CSAPYSGYEQYF.

Comment on this clone: Coverage ceases 3 residues before the CDR3 finishes, and the germline J gene fills in the end. The gene calls are TRBV19 and TRBJ1-5; TRBD1 agrees at 7 bases. CDR1 is LNHDA, CDR2 SQIVND, per germline (reference sequence). V lost 8 bases, J lost 4 bases, and 8 bases stayed unmatched. CDR3 length: 14 amino acids. The CDR3 here is CASDSGQVNQPQHF. The covered CDR3 bases are TGTGCCAGTGACTCAGGACAGGTTAATCAGCCC.

For this clone: The read ends 3 residues shy of where the CDR3 ends; the end is completed using the germline J gene. This chain connects TRBV20-1 to TRBJ1-5, with 8 bases fitting TRBD1. There are 15 residues in the CDR3. V shed 3 bases and J 0 bases; nucleotides not matched to a gene: 4. Germline CDR1 DFQATT, CDR2 SNEGSKA (reference sequence). CDR3 residues: CSASRQGFSNQPQHF. The CDR3 bases that were read are TGCAGTGCTAGCCGACAGGGGTTTAGCAATCAGCCC.

Note on this clone: The read gets to within 3 residues of the CDR3 end, and the germline J gene fills in the rest. This chain connects TRBV20-1 to TRBJ2-3; 7 positions match TRBD1. The CDR3 totals 13 residues. The germline V gene has CDR1 DFQATT and CDR2 SNEGSKA (reference sequence). J gave up 2 bases and V 5 bases, and 4 bases lay outside the gene matches. The CDR3 reads CSARTGHTDTQYF. The CDR3 DNA, read in part, is TGCAGTGCTCGGACAGGACACACAGATACG.